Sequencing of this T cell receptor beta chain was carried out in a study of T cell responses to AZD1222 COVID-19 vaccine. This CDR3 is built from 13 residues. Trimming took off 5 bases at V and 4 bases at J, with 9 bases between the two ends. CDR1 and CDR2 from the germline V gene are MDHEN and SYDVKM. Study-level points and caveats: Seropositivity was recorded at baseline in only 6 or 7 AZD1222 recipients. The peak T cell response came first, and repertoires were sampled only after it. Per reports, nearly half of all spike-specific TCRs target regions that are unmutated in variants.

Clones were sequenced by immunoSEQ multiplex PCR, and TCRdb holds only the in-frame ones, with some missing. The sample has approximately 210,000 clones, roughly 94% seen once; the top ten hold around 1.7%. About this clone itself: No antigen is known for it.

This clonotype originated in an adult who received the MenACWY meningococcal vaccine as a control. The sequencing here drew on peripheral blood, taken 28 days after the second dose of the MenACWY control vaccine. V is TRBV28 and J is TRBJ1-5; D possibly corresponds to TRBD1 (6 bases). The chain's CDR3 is CASSPDSNQPQHF. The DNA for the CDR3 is TGTGCCAGCAGTCCGGACAGTAATCAGCCCCAGCATTTT. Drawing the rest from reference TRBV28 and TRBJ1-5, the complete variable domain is DVKVTQSSRYLVKRTGEKVFLECVQDMDHENMFWYRQDPGLGLRLIYFSYDVKMKEKGDIPEGYSVSREKKERFSLILESASTNQTSMYLCASSPDSNQPQHFGDGTRLSIL.